A single sample is the source of the 17 T cell receptor beta chains below, sequenced in a study of cytomegalovirus exposure and HLA in healthy donors (dated by TCRdb to the late 2010s). The library came from the immunoSEQ multiplex PCR assay. The multiplex PCR relied on a mix of 60 forward primers for TCR Vbeta segments and 13 reverse primers for TCR Jbeta segments. What TCRdb holds here is the immuneACCESS table cut down to in-frame rearrangements. Part of the clones is not present; checked against another copy, under half of the missing clones reflect an unresolved V gene, and the others are unexplained. This sample is represented by under 110,000 clones; under 85% of them were singletons. The top ten clones comprise 4.1% of the sample. What was sequenced was PBMCs. The receptors were gathered from a man in his forties or fifties in good health and CMV-seronegative.

With respect to this clone: The same CDR3 is also encoded by other DNA sequences in this sample. The chain carries TRBV6-5 and TRBJ1-6, with D maybe TRBD1 (5 bases). This CDR3 is 14 amino acids long. V was trimmed by 6 bases and J by 8 bases, leaving 14 bases between them. CDR1 is MNHEY and CDR2 is SVGAGI in the germline V gene. This CDR3 is CASRQGGQDSPLHF. CDR3 DNA: TGTGCCAGCAGGCAGGGAGGTCAAGATTCACCCCTCCACTTT.

This chain uses TRBV2 with TRBJ2-7, with TRBD1 matching over 12 bases. Germline V lookup: CDR1 SNHLY, CDR2 FYNNEI. V shed 6 bases and J 6 bases; nucleotides not matched to a gene: 9. This CDR3 has 15 residues. CDR3 protein: CASSVPGQGALEQYF. Written as DNA, the CDR3 is TGTGCCAGCAGCGTGCCGGGACAGGGGGCCCTCGAGCAGTACTTC. Drawing the rest from reference TRBV2 and TRBJ2-7, the complete variable domain is EPEVTQTPSHQVTQMGQEVILRCVPISNHLYFYWYRQILGQKVEFLVSFYNNEISEKSEIFDDQFSVERPDGSNFTLKIRSTKLEDSAMYFCASSVPGQGALEQYFGPGTRLTVT.

The chain combines TRBV6-5 with TRBJ1-6, with D perhaps matching TRBD1 (5 bases). V was pared by 4 bases and J by 11 bases, with 9 bases between. CDR3 size: 12 residues. CDR1 is MNHEY and CDR2 is SVGAGI in the germline V gene. The CDR3 protein is CASSSQGPPLHF. The CDR3 DNA reads TGTGCCAGCAGTTCCCAGGGCCCACCCCTCCACTTT.

The CDR3 is CAISERLAGDSYEQYV. CDR3 DNA: TGTGCCATCAGTGAGAGACTAGCGGGGGACTCCTACGAGCAGTACGTC. The chain joins TRBV10-3 to TRBJ2-7; TRBD2 matches at 12 bases. Losses at the gene ends were 2 bases for V and 0 bases for J; bases not matched to a gene: 2. CDR1 is ENHRY and CDR2 is SYGVKD in the germline V gene. The length of the CDR3 is 16 residues.

The gene calls are TRBV6-5 and TRBJ1-2, with TRBD1 as a possible D gene (6 bases). CDR3 length equals 14 residues. V was cut by 7 bases and J by 2 bases, with 14 bases left in between. CDR1 MNHEY and CDR2 SVGAGI come from the germline V gene. The CDR3, as DNA: TGTGCCAGCACTAAGACAGGAATAAACTATGGCTACACCTTC. Its protein is CASTKTGINYGYTF.

In nucleotides, the CDR3 is TGTGCCAGCAGTTACTCCGTCGGGGGGGGCACCATATATTTT. As protein: CASSYSVGGGTIYF. This chain connects TRBV6-5 to TRBJ1-3; the D gene is possibly TRBD1 (5 bases). Trimming left V 0 bases short and J 9 bases short, with 12 bases between. The germline gives CDR1 MNHEY, CDR2 SVGAGI. This CDR3 spans 14 amino acids.

The chain has TRBV2 and TRBJ1-4; 8 bases match TRBD1. The germline V gene encodes CDR1 SNHLY and CDR2 FYNNEI. The V gene end was trimmed by 0 bases and the J gene end by 6 bases; junction bases not matched to a gene: 3. The CDR3 loop spans 15 amino acids. This CDR3 is CASSEAETGDEKLFF. Here the CDR3 DNA reads TGTGCCAGCAGTGAAGCGGAGACAGGGGATGAAAAACTGTTTTTT.

J is TRBJ2-7 and V is TRBV7-9; 14 bases align to TRBD2. The CDR3 consists of 16 residues. Germline CDR1 and CDR2: SEHNR and FQNEAQ (reference sequence). The CDR3 region has the DNA TGTTCCAGCAGCTGGGGACTAGCGGGGGCCTCCTACGAGCAGTACGTC. Translation: CSSSWGLAGASYEQYV.

The chain links TRBV5-6 to TRBJ2-5, with 9 bases that match TRBD2. Trimming at V came to 4 bases and at J to 5 bases, leaving 6 bases not matched to a gene. Germline assignment: CDR1 SGHDT and CDR2 YYEEEE. The CDR3 is 14 residues long. The CDR3 DNA follows: TGTGCCAGCAGCCCCGGGACTAGCCTCGAGACCCAGTACTTC. It encodes CASSPGTSLETQYF. Combining the CDR3 with reference TRBV5-6 and TRBJ2-5 gives the whole variable domain DAGVTQSPTHLIKTRGQQVTLRCSPKSGHDTVSWYQQALGQGPQFIFQYYEEEERQRGNFPDRFSGHQFPNYSSELNVNALLLGDSALYLCASSPGTSLETQYFGPGTRLLVL.

The V gene is TRBV4-2, the J gene TRBJ2-1; 8 nucleotides line up with TRBD1. Unmatched junction bases numbered 9, after V lost 2 bases and J lost 6 bases. The CDR3 runs to 16 residues. Germline values: CDR1 LGHNA, CDR2 YNFKEQ. CDR3 amino acids: CASSQTGRGPLNEQFF. The CDR3 DNA is TGTGCCAGCAGCCAAACGGGCAGGGGGCCTCTCAATGAGCAGTTCTTC.

This chain uses TRBV27 with TRBJ1-5; a weak D match, TRBD1 (6 bases). CDR3 length: 17 residues. CDR1 MNHEY and CDR2 SMNVEV come from the germline V gene (reference sequence). The V end was cut by 5 bases, the J end by 0 bases, with 17 bases between. As DNA, the CDR3 is TGTGCCAGCAGTCCGGGACACCTAAAGTATAGCAATCAGCCCCAGCATTTT. Amino acid sequence: CASSPGHLKYSNQPQHF.

The V and J genes are TRBV9 and TRBJ1-2; 12 nucleotides line up with TRBD1. V shed 3 bases, J shed 4 bases, and the junction held 10 bases outside the gene matches. Per germline, CDR1 SGDLS and CDR2 YYNGEE. The CDR3 runs to 17 residues. CDR3 nucleotides: TGTGCCAGCAGCGGTCTAAGGGACAGGGGGCGCGGCTATGGCTACACCTTC. Encoded protein: CASSGLRDRGRGYGYTF.

The rearrangement links TRBV6-5 to TRBJ1-6, with D perhaps TRBD1 (6 bases). V was shortened by 4 bases and J by 6 bases, with 16 bases between the two germline ends. The CDR3 extends over 16 amino acids. Per the germline V gene, CDR1 is MNHEY and CDR2 is SVGAGI. The CDR3 protein is CASSSRGGRSNSPLHF. CDR3 DNA: TGTGCCAGCAGTTCCCGAGGGGGACGGAGTAATTCACCCCTCCACTTT.

This chain joins TRBV5-1 and TRBJ1-6; D gene ambiguous. Per the germline V gene, CDR1 is SGHRS and CDR2 is YFSETQ. Trimming removed 2 bases from V and 0 bases from J, with 9 bases in between. The CDR3 totals 16 residues. The CDR3 region has the DNA TGCGCCAGCAGCTTCGGGGAGAGCTCCTATAATTCACCCCTCCACTTT. This translates into CASSFGESSYNSPLHF. The whole variable domain, remainder taken from reference TRBV5-1 and TRBJ1-6, is KAGVTQTPRYLIKTRGQQVTLSCSPISGHRSVSWYQQTPGQGLQFLFEYFSETQRNKGNFPGRFSGRQFSNSRSEMNVSTLELGDSALYLCASSFGESSYNSPLHFGNGTRLTVT.

The CDR3 region is CASSRLPRDRVGSYNSPLHF. Written as DNA, the CDR3 is TGTGCCAGCAGCAGACTGCCCCGGGACAGGGTAGGCTCCTATAATTCACCCCTCCACTTT. This sequence joins TRBV7-8 and TRBJ1-6; 9 bases are a match to TRBD1. The V gene's germline CDR1 is SGHVS and CDR2 FQNEAQ. Losses at the gene ends were 5 bases for V and 0 bases for J; bases not matched to a gene: 14. This CDR3 region has 20 residues. Full variable domain (rest looked up from reference TRBV7-8 and TRBJ1-6): GAGVSQSPRYKVAKRGQDVALRCDPISGHVSLFWYQQALGQGPEFLTYFQNEAQLDKSGLPSDRFFAERPEGSVSTLKIQRTQQEDSAVYLCASSRLPRDRVGSYNSPLHFGNGTRLTVT.

The sample holds a few counts of this clone. The sample has other DNA sequences that encode this CDR3 too. The V and J genes are TRBV7-8 and TRBJ2-3, with 9 nucleotides matching TRBD2. The ends lost 5 bases at V and 4 bases at J; junction bases unmatched: 10. This CDR3 spans 16 amino acids. Per the germline V gene, CDR1 is SGHVS and CDR2 is FQNEAQ. CDR3 amino acids: CASSLVAGGPADTQYF. Written as DNA, the CDR3 is TGTGCCAGCAGCCTGGTGGCGGGGGGGCCGGCAGATACGCAGTATTTT.

The chain couples TRBV7-8 to TRBJ1-3; tentative D call: TRBD1 (6 bases). The J call is uncertain, as TRBJ2-2 better fits the DNA end. Per germline, CDR1 SGHVS and CDR2 FQNEAQ. The CDR3 spans 14 residues. The CDR3: CASSSTGSTGELFF. The CDR3 DNA reads TGTGCCAGCAGTTCCACAGGGAGCACCGGGGAGCTGTTTTTT.